Listed here are 29 T cell receptor beta chains from one sample, sequenced in a study of shared clonotypes between healthy human individuals (dated by TCRdb to the early 2020s). The protocol used for the library was the immunoSEQ multiplex PCR assay. As stored in TCRdb, this immuneACCESS dataset retains in-frame rearrangements with V and J assigned. A fraction of the clones does not appear; measured against another copy, unresolved V genes explain less than half of the discrepancy, and the remainder lacks a known reason. The sample table holds 900,000 to 1,200,000 clones, of which around 78% were seen once. The ten top clones hold 0.6% to 0.7% of the sample. Material: memory CD4+ T cells from PBMCs. The sample's cell subset or site label, decoded: CD45RA-negative fraction. The receptor source for this set is a young man in good health. Some clones in this sample may be carry-over from other donors' samples.

About this clone: Other DNA sequences from this sample encode an identical CDR3 as well. V gene TRBV6-6 combines with J gene TRBJ2-7; D uncertain. The ends were cut back, 0 bases at V and 7 bases at J, with 7 bases in the middle. The CDR3 runs 12 residues. Germline CDR1 MNHNY, CDR2 SVGAGI (reference sequence). The CDR3 loop reads CASSYSLGEQYF. CDR3 in DNA: TGTGCCAGCAGTTACTCGCTGGGGGAGCAGTACTTC.

This clone was counted once. The chain joins TRBV4-1 to TRBJ1-5; no firm D call. CDR3 length: 16 residues. Germline CDR1 MGHRA, CDR2 YSYEKL. V was pared by 0 bases and J by 2 bases, with 11 bases between. The CDR3 spells CASSQDPTRGNQPQHF. CDR3 nucleotides: TGCGCCAGCAGCCAAGACCCCACAAGAGGCAATCAGCCCCAGCATTTT.

The gene calls are TRBV5-6 and TRBJ1-2, with a weak D call TRBD1 (6 bases). CDR3 length: 15 residues. Germline CDR1 and CDR2: SGHDT and YYEEEE. V lost 4 bases and J lost 3, with 16 bases in between. Here the CDR3 reads CASSADRRGDYGYTF. As DNA, the CDR3 is TGTGCCAGCAGCGCCGATCGCAGGGGCGACTATGGCTACACCTTC.

This clone was observed once. The chain is built from TRBV10-3 and TRBJ1-2, with D unclear. V was pared by 4 bases and J by 8 bases, with 11 bases between. The V gene's germline CDR1 is ENHRY and CDR2 SYGVKD. The CDR3 has 12 residues. CDR3: CAISAAKGGYTF. The CDR3 DNA reads as TGTGCCATCAGTGCAGCTAAGGGAGGCTACACCTTC.

V is TRBV5-6 and J is TRBJ2-7, with a weak D call TRBD2 (7 bases). V lost 4 bases and J 3 bases, leaving 11 bases between the germline ends. The CDR3 has 13 amino acids. Germline CDR1 SGHDT, CDR2 YYEEEE. The CDR3 DNA sequence: TGTGCCAGCAGCCGGGGGGCCTACTACGAGCAGTACTTC. This translates into CASSRGAYYEQYF. Based on the CDR3 plus reference TRBV5-6 and TRBJ2-7, the full variable domain is DAGVTQSPTHLIKTRGQQVTLRCSPKSGHDTVSWYQQALGQGPQFIFQYYEEEERQRGNFPDRFSGHQFPNYSSELNVNALLLGDSALYLCASSRGAYYEQYFGPGTRLTVT.

A remark on this clone: The CDR3 does not close with the conserved phenylalanine or tryptophan, likely indicating a read error. The gene calls are TRBV6-4 and TRBJ2-3, with D possibly being TRBD1 (5 bases). Germline V gene sequence: CDR1 MRHNA, CDR2 SNTAGT. V dropped 3 bases and J dropped 8 bases, with 15 bases sitting between them. CDR3 length: 14 residues. For the CDR3, the DNA is TGTGCCAGCAGTGAAGGGCCCGAGCAGGGTACGCAGTATTCT. Encoded protein: CASSEGPEQGTQYS.

The rearrangement joins TRBV7-6 to TRBJ1-4, with TRBD1 as a possible D gene (5 bases). Looked up from germline, CDR1 is SGHVS and CDR2 is FNYEAQ. The CDR3 extends over 15 amino acids. V was pared by 5 bases and J by 7 bases, with 17 bases between. This CDR3 is CASSPQGGGVEKLFF. The CDR3 nucleotides read TGTGCCAGCAGCCCCCAGGGCGGGGGGGTTGAAAAACTGTTTTTT. The full variable domain, its missing parts supplied by reference TRBV7-6 and TRBJ1-4, is GAGVSQSPRYKVTKRGQDVALRCDPISGHVSLYWYRQALGQGPEFLTYFNYEAQQDKSGLPNDRFSAERPEGSISTLTIQRTEQRDSAMYRCASSPQGGGVEKLFFGSGTQLSVL.

A few counts support this clone. J is TRBJ1-1 and V is TRBV28; no definite D call. The V gene's germline CDR1 is MDHEN and CDR2 SYDVKM. Trimming removed 1 base at V and 5 bases at J, with 11 bases between. The CDR3 totals 14 residues. CDR3 in amino acids: CASSLSTRRTEAFF. The DNA of the CDR3 is TGTGCCAGCAGTTTATCGACGCGGAGGACTGAAGCTTTCTTT.

Worth noting for this clone: This specimen includes other DNA sequences encoding the same CDR3. This chain joins TRBV27 and TRBJ2-6, with D unclear. Trimming stripped 3 bases from V and 4 bases from J, with 10 bases between. Germline values: CDR1 MNHEY, CDR2 SMNVEV (reference sequence). CDR3 length: 15 residues. DNA of the CDR3: TGTGCCAGCAGTTTTCTGGCATCGGGGGCCAACGTCCTGACTTTC. Translated, it gives CASSFLASGANVLTF.

The chain recombines TRBV2 with TRBJ1-2, with a weak D call TRBD1 (5 bases). CDR3 length: 14 residues. Germline V gene sequence: CDR1 SNHLY, CDR2 FYNNEI. The V and J ends lost 7 bases and 0 bases respectively, with 12 bases between them. The chain's CDR3 is CASNGGASNYGYTF. The CDR3 DNA follows: TGTGCCAGCAATGGCGGGGCCTCTAACTATGGCTACACCTTC.

The chain carries TRBV5-6 and TRBJ1-2; possibly TRBD1 for D (5 bases). In germline, CDR1 is SGHDT, CDR2 YYEEEE. The CDR3 contains 15 residues. The V end lost 2 bases, the J end lost 8 bases, and 19 bases lay between the germline ends. CDR3 DNA: TGTGCCAGCAGCTTAAGGCAGGGCCTTAGTTTAGGCTACACCTTC. Its translation: CASSLRQGLSLGYTF.

The rearrangement joins TRBV28 to TRBJ2-3, with 11 bases aligning to TRBD2. The V gene's germline CDR1 is MDHEN and CDR2 SYDVKM. This CDR3 is 15 amino acids long. The V and J ends lost 5 bases and 4 bases, in that order; junction bases with no gene match: 5. DNA for the CDR3: TGTGCCAGCAGTCTCGGGACTAGCGGTTCAGATACGCAGTATTTT. This encodes CASSLGTSGSDTQYF.

This sequence joins TRBV30 and TRBJ2-5, with D possibly being TRBD2 (5 bases). Looked up from germline, CDR1 is GTSNPN and CDR2 is SVGIG (reference sequence). The length of the CDR3 is 13 residues. V was cut by 0 bases and J by 9 bases, with 14 bases left in between. The chain's CDR3 is CAWSVNREGSQYF. CDR3 sequence (DNA): TGTGCCTGGAGTGTAAATCGGGAAGGGTCCCAGTACTTC.

The gene calls are TRBV4-1 and TRBJ2-5; 7 positions match TRBD1. Germline lookup yields CDR1 MGHRA and CDR2 YSYEKL. J was trimmed by 5 bases and V by 2 bases; bases with no gene match: 5. The CDR3 is made up of 14 amino acids. The CDR3 loop reads CASSQWADRETQYF. The CDR3 DNA sequence: TGCGCCAGCAGCCAATGGGCGGACAGGGAGACCCAGTACTTC.

This clone has a single count. The rearrangement joins TRBV18 to TRBJ2-5; 11 bases line up with TRBD2. V lost 1 base, J lost 4 bases, and 8 bases stayed unmatched. There are 17 residues in the CDR3. From germline, CDR1 is KGHSH and CDR2 LQKENI. CDR3 protein: CASSPRPLAGGGETQYF. CDR3 nucleotides: TGTGCCAGCTCACCACGCCCTCTAGCGGGAGGTGGAGAGACCCAGTACTTC.

The chain joins TRBV5-4 to TRBJ1-3; D call uncertain. This CDR3 is built from 15 residues. V lost 4 bases and J 1 base, leaving 12 bases between the germline ends. Germline CDR1 and CDR2: SGHNT and YYREEE (reference sequence). Here the CDR3 DNA reads TGTGCCAGCAGCCCGTTAGGACCTTCTGGAAACACCATATATTTT. Protein product: CASSPLGPSGNTIYF.

V and J are TRBV19 and TRBJ2-7; 7 bases align to TRBD2. V lost 7 bases, J lost 0 bases, and 9 bases stayed unmatched. From germline, CDR1 is LNHDA and CDR2 SQIVND (reference sequence). The CDR3 has 15 residues. This CDR3 reads CASTKESGISYEQYF. The CDR3 DNA is TGTGCCAGTACCAAAGAAAGCGGGATCTCCTACGAGCAGTACTTC.

The count of this clone is one. The V call is TRBV2, the J call TRBJ1-4; D is possibly TRBD1 (6 bases). From germline, CDR1 is SNHLY and CDR2 FYNNEI. The CDR3 has 14 residues. V lost 3 bases, J lost 7 bases, and 12 bases lay in between. CDR3 in DNA: TGTGCCAGCAGTGAGGGGGCAGGCGTTGAAAAACTGTTTTTT. Its translation: CASSEGAGVEKLFF.

This clone was counted between two and nine times. Distinct nucleotide sequences in the sample also encode this CDR3. The genes are TRBV29-1 and TRBJ1-1, with D hard to call. Germline assignment: CDR1 SQVTM and CDR2 ANQGSEA. The CDR3 is 12 amino acids. Trimming cost V 6 bases and J 0 bases, with 8 bases left between them. The CDR3, as DNA: TGCAGCGTCGATTCCCTGAACACTGAAGCTTTCTTT. This codes for CSVDSLNTEAFF.

The chain couples TRBV18 to TRBJ2-1, with TRBD2 matching 11 bases. V lost 3 bases and J lost 0; bases outside the gene matches: 4. The germline CDR1 and CDR2 sequences are KGHSH and LQKENI. The CDR3 covers 17 residues. DNA of the CDR3: TGTGCCAGCTCACCGCGACTAGCGGGGAGCTCCTACAATGAGCAGTTCTTC. This translates into CASSPRLAGSSYNEQFF.

The chain uses TRBV5-1 and TRBJ2-3; 9 bases agree with TRBD2. With 1 base clipped from V and 2 bases from J, the junction kept 8 bases outside the gene matches. CDR3 size: 17 residues. CDR1 is SGHRS and CDR2 is YFSETQ in the germline V gene. This chain's CDR3 is CASSLRREGLTTDTQYF. CDR3 coding DNA: TGCGCCAGCAGCTTGCGGCGGGAGGGACTGACCACAGATACGCAGTATTTT.

The gene calls are TRBV27 and TRBJ2-7; TRBD1 might be the D (5 bases). The V gene's germline CDR1 is MNHEY and CDR2 SMNVEV (reference sequence). Trimming cost V 10 bases and J 6 bases, with 19 bases left between them. This CDR3 spans 13 amino acids. The CDR3, as DNA: TGTGCCACCGGACAAGGGGTAACCTGCGAGCAGTACTTC. Its protein product is CATGQGVTCEQYF.

This chain links TRBV5-1 with TRBJ2-5, with 7 bases fitting TRBD1. Trimming removed 0 bases from V and 5 bases from J; junction bases left unmatched: 10. This CDR3 is 16 amino acids long. Germline V lookup: CDR1 SGHRS, CDR2 YFSETQ. Here the CDR3 reads CASSLGGQSRMETQYF. The CDR3 nucleotides read TGCGCCAGCAGCTTGGGGGGACAGAGTCGTATGGAGACCCAGTACTTC.

V and J are TRBV7-9 and TRBJ1-3, with D hard to call. Trimming pared 4 bases from V and 3 bases from J, leaving 10 bases between. The CDR3 sequence is 14 residues long. Germline CDR1 is SEHNR and CDR2 is FQNEAQ (reference sequence). The CDR3: CASSSRTGGNTIYF. CDR3 sequence (DNA): TGTGCCAGCAGCTCTCGGACGGGTGGAAACACCATATATTTT.

The rearrangement uses TRBV15 and TRBJ2-5, with 12 bases lining up with TRBD2. This CDR3 spans 15 amino acids. Per germline, CDR1 LNHNV and CDR2 YYDKDF (reference sequence). V shed 3 bases, J shed 5 bases, and the junction held 4 bases outside the gene matches. In DNA form, the CDR3 reads TGTGCCACCAGCAGGGGACTAGCGGGCCAGGAGACCCAGTACTTC. As protein: CATSRGLAGQETQYF.

This clone was seen once. The chain combines TRBV19 with TRBJ2-1; D gene ambiguous. The length of the CDR3 is 15 residues. Trimming left V 4 bases short and J 5 bases short, with 15 bases between. From germline, CDR1 is LNHDA and CDR2 SQIVND (reference sequence). The chain's CDR3 is CASSTRRAVDNEQFF. The CDR3 nucleotides read TGTGCCAGTAGTACCCGTAGAGCAGTCGACAATGAGCAGTTCTTC. Using reference TRBV19 and TRBJ2-1 for the parts outside the CDR3, the full variable domain is DGGITQSPKYLFRKEGQNVTLSCEQNLNHDAMYWYRQDPGQGLRLIYYSQIVNDFQKGDIAEGYSVSREKKESFPLTVTSAQKNPTAFYLCASSTRRAVDNEQFFGPGTRLTVL.

This clone was detected ten times or more. The chain recombines TRBV5-1 with TRBJ2-3; D ambiguous. This CDR3 has 14 residues. Deletions cut 5 bases from V and 0 bases from J, with 10 bases between. Per the germline V gene, CDR1 is SGHRS and CDR2 is YFSETQ. Here the CDR3 DNA reads TGCGCCAGCAGGGGTTTAACTAGCACAGATACGCAGTATTTT. Its protein product is CASRGLTSTDTQYF.

Turning to this clone: The sample carries other DNA sequences with the same CDR3. This chain uses TRBV18 with TRBJ1-5; TRBD1 agrees at 7 bases. There are 14 residues in the CDR3. V dropped 3 bases and J dropped 4; count of bases not matched to a gene: 3. The germline V gene has CDR1 KGHSH and CDR2 LQKENI. CDR3 protein: CASSPTGLNQPQHF. Written as DNA, the CDR3 is TGTGCCAGCTCACCGACAGGGCTGAATCAGCCCCAGCATTTT.

The chain recombines TRBV11-3 with TRBJ2-5; possible D gene TRBD1, 6 bases. Germline values: CDR1 SGHNT, CDR2 YENEEA. Trimming stripped 5 bases from V and 3 bases from J, with 10 bases between. CDR3 length equals 13 residues. The CDR3 region is CASSDPGEETQYF. Written as DNA, the CDR3 is TGTGCCAGCAGCGACCCAGGGGAAGAGACCCAGTACTTC.